This T cell receptor beta chain was recovered during a study of blood T cell repertoires in COVID-19. Overall study context: PBMCs, B-cell-depleted T cells, or T cells provided the cDNA or gDNA that made up the material.

This study enrolled people aged roughly 18 to 90 from around 26 US geographic areas. In Cohort 3, a recovered donor had either two negative PCRs, clearance, or symptom resolution. The table came from immunoSEQ multiplex PCR; TCRdb's copy has only in-frame clones and leaves some out. The sample records 200,000 or so clones, around 81% being singletons. Germline V gene data show CDR1 as LNHDA and CDR2 as SQIVND (reference sequence). V was clipped by 5 bases and J by 0 bases, with 8 bases between them. The CDR3 consists of 14 residues. The chain uses TRBV19 and TRBJ1-3; D ambiguous. Sample: PBMCs or T cells enriched from blood (not recorded which). This receptor was obtained from a man between 35 and 55 years old who had recovered from COVID-19. The CDR3 here is CASSPSVSGNTIYF. The CDR3 region has the DNA TGTGCCAGTAGTCCGTCGGTCTCTGGAAACACCATATATTTT.